What follows describes a single T cell receptor (beta chain). What it binds is not known. These data are taken from a study of shared clonotypes between healthy human individuals. In the study overall: Per-donor plates numbered three CD4 naive, three CD4 memory, two CD8 naive and one CD8 memory.

V shed 5 bases and J 5 bases; nucleotides not matched to a gene: 9. The CDR3 is 15 residues long. CDR1 is SGHNT, CDR2 YENEEA, per germline. Study-wide results and caveats: A handful of donors had 5% to 6% of their naive CD4 clonotypes in common. Generally, estimated richness proved larger in naive subsets than it did in memory subsets.

Assay used: immunoSEQ multiplex PCR; TCRdb lists only in-frame clones, some missing. There are about 2.3 million clones in the sample; more than 85% occur only once, and about 0.39% lies in the top ten. This receptor was taken from a man aged 18 to 29 in good health. Some clones in this sample may be carry-over from other donors' samples. The chain uses TRBV11-3 and TRBJ2-1, with TRBD2 matching 7 bases. The source material was naive CD4+ T cells from PBMCs. Subset reported: CD45RA+ positively selected. Written as DNA, the CDR3 is TGTGCCAGCAGCCACCTAGCGGCCAGGGACAATGAGCAGTTCTTC. As protein: CASSHLAARDNEQFF. The variable domain in full, with the rest retrieved from reference TRBV11-3 and TRBJ2-1, is EAGVVQSPRYKIIEKKQPVAFWCNPISGHNTLYWYLQNLGQGPELLIRYENEEAVDDSQLPKDRFSAERLKGVDSTLKIQPAELGDSAVYLCASSHLAARDNEQFFGPGTRLTVL.